These 8 T cell receptor beta chains share one sample of origin, sequenced in a study of control samples from healthy donors and cancer patients. Repertoires were generated with immunoSEQ multiplex PCR, while TCRdb's copy carries only in-frame clones and drops some. This table holds around 75,000 clones, almost 95% found once. Sequenced: blood. These receptor sequences come from a woman aged 60 to 75 in good health.

This rearrangement joins TRBV7-6 to TRBJ2-5; D not certain. CDR1 is SGHVS and CDR2 is FNYEAQ in the germline V gene. With 3 bases removed from V and 2 bases from J, the gap between germline ends came to 13 bases. The CDR3 has 15 amino acids. CDR3 amino acids: CASSFQAMGQETQYF. The DNA of the CDR3 is TGTGCCAGCAGCTTTCAGGCCATGGGGCAAGAGACCCAGTACTTC.

The chain links TRBV5-1 to TRBJ2-3; TRBD2 matches at 10 bases. The length of the CDR3 is 17 residues. The J segment lost 6 bases and the V segment lost 0 bases, leaving 10 bases of the junction unmatched. CDR1 SGHRS and CDR2 YFSETQ come from the germline V gene. The CDR3 region has the DNA TGCGCCAGCAGCTTGGAGCGGGGTAGCGGGGGGAAGGATACGCAGTATTTT. Its translation is CASSLERGSGGKDTQYF.

The gene calls are TRBV19 and TRBJ2-5; no firm D call. Germline-derived CDR1 and CDR2 are LNHDA and SQIVND (reference sequence). The CDR3 has 11 residues. Trimming left V 7 bases short and J 5 bases short, with 8 bases between. The CDR3 protein is CASKGTETQYF. CDR3 nucleotide sequence: TGTGCCAGTAAGGGAACGGAGACCCAGTACTTC. Supplemented by reference TRBV19 and TRBJ2-5, the full variable domain reads DGGITQSPKYLFRKEGQNVTLSCEQNLNHDAMYWYRQDPGQGLRLIYYSQIVNDFQKGDIAEGYSVSREKKESFPLTVTSAQKNPTAFYLCASKGTETQYFGPGTRLLVL.

V gene TRBV7-9 combines with J gene TRBJ2-7, with D perhaps matching TRBD1 or TRBD2 (5 bases each). V gave up 5 bases and J gave up 9 bases, with 23 bases separating them. The CDR3 length is 15 residues. From germline, CDR1 is SEHNR and CDR2 FQNEAQ (reference sequence). CDR3 sequence (DNA): TGTGCCAGCAGCCTCACCGGGACGGCGGAAGCCATGCAGTACTTC. Translating gives CASSLTGTAEAMQYF.

The chain's CDR3 is CASSFDENSPLHF. As DNA, the CDR3 is TGCGCCAGCAGCTTTGATGAGAATTCACCCCTCCACTTT. V is TRBV5-1 and J is TRBJ1-6; no firm D call. V lost 2 bases, J lost 7 bases, and 7 bases lay in between. Per germline, CDR1 SGHRS and CDR2 YFSETQ. This CDR3 is built from 13 residues. The variable domain in full, completed from reference TRBV5-1 and TRBJ1-6, reads KAGVTQTPRYLIKTRGQQVTLSCSPISGHRSVSWYQQTPGQGLQFLFEYFSETQRNKGNFPGRFSGRQFSNSRSEMNVSTLELGDSALYLCASSFDENSPLHFGNGTRLTVT.

The chain uses TRBV7-9 and TRBJ2-2, with D maybe TRBD2 (6 bases). V lost 5 bases and J lost 5, with 15 bases in between. CDR3 size: 15 residues. Germline-derived CDR1 and CDR2 are SEHNR and FQNEAQ (reference sequence). CDR3 DNA sequence: TGTGCCAGCAGCAAGGACTACCGAGGGACCGGGGAGCTGTTTTTT. Amino acid sequence: CASSKDYRGTGELFF.

V is TRBV4-1 and J is TRBJ2-1; 9 bases are shared with TRBD1. The CDR3 has 15 amino acids. Trimming at V came to 2 bases and at J to 8 bases, leaving 7 bases not matched to a gene. Germline values: CDR1 MGHRA, CDR2 YSYEKL. CDR3 region: CASSQLDRGIHEQFF. In DNA, the CDR3 is TGCGCCAGCAGCCAATTGGACAGGGGTATCCATGAGCAGTTCTTC.

The rearrangement links TRBV6-1 to TRBJ1-4; D possibly corresponds to TRBD1 (6 bases). The CDR3 sequence is 15 residues long. Trimming cost V 2 bases and J 7 bases, with 14 bases left between them. Germline loops: CDR1 MNHNS, CDR2 SASEGT. CDR3 region: CASSESGGYGEKLFF. CDR3 in DNA: TGTGCCAGCAGTGAATCGGGGGGCTACGGTGAAAAACTGTTTTTT.